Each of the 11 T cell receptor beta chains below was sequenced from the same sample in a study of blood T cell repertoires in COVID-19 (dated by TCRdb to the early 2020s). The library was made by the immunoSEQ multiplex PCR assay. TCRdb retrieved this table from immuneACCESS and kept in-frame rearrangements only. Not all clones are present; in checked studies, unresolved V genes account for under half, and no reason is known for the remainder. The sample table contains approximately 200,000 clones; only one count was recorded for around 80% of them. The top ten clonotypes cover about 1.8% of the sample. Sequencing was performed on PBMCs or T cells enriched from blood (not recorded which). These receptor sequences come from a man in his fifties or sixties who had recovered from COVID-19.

CDR3 in amino acids: CATGQGIYEQYF. The CDR3 nucleotides are TGTGCCACCGGACAGGGAATTTACGAGCAGTACTTC. The chain links TRBV19 to TRBJ2-7; 8 bases agree with TRBD1. The CDR3 has 12 residues. Germline values: CDR1 LNHDA, CDR2 SQIVND (reference sequence). V was pared by 10 bases and J by 4 bases, with 6 bases of the junction left unmatched. The complete variable domain, with remaining parts taken from reference TRBV19 and TRBJ2-7, reads DGGITQSPKYLFRKEGQNVTLSCEQNLNHDAMYWYRQDPGQGLRLIYYSQIVNDFQKGDIAEGYSVSREKKESFPLTVTSAQKNPTAFYLCATGQGIYEQYFGPGTRLTVT.

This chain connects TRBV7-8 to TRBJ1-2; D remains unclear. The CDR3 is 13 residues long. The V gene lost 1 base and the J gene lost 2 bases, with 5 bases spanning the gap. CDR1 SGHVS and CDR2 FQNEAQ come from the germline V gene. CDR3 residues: CASSLGINYGYTF. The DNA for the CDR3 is TGTGCCAGCAGCTTAGGTATCAACTATGGCTACACCTTC.

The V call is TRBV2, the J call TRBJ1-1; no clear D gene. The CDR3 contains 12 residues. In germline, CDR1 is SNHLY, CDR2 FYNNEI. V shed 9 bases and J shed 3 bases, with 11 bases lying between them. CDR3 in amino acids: CASFLSYTEAFF. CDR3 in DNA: TGTGCCAGTTTCCTAAGCTACACTGAAGCTTTCTTT.

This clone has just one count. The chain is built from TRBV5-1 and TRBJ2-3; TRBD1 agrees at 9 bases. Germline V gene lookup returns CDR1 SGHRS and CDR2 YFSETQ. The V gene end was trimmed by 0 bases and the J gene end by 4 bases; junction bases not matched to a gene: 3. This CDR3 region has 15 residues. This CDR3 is CASSLAQGAADTQYF. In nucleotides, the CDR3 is TGCGCCAGCAGCTTGGCACAGGGGGCGGCAGATACGCAGTATTTT.

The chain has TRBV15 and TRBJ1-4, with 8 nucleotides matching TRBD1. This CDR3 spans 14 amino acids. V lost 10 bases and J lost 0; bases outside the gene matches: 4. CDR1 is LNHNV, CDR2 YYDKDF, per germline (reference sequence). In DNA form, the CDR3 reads TGTGCCAGCCAGACAGGGGCAACTAATGAAAAACTGTTTTTT. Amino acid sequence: CASQTGATNEKLFF. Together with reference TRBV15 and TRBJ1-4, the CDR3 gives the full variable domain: DAMVIQNPRYQVTQFGKPVTLSCSQTLNHNVMYWYQQKSSQAPKLLFHYYDKDFNNEADTPDNFQSRRPNTSFCFLDIRSPGLGDTAMYLCASQTGATNEKLFFGSGTQLSVL.

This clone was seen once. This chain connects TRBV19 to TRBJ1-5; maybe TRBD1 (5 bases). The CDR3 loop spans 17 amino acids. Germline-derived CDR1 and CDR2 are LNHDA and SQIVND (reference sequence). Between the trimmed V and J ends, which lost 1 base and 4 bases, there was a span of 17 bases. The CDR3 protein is CASSIGNPGLRNQPQHF. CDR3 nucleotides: TGTGCCAGTAGTATAGGGAACCCAGGGTTACGGAATCAGCCCCAGCATTTT.

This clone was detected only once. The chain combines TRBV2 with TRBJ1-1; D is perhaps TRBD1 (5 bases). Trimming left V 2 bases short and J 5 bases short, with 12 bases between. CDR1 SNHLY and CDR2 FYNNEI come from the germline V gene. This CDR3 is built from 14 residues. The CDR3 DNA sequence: TGTGCCAGCAGTGAAAAGGGGCGAGTGACTGAAGCTTTCTTT. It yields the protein CASSEKGRVTEAFF.

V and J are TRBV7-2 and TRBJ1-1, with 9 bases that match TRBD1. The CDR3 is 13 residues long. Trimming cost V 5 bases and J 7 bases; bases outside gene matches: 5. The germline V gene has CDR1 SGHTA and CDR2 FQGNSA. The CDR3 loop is CASSQRTGDEAFF. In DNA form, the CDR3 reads TGTGCCAGCAGCCAAAGGACAGGGGATGAAGCTTTCTTT.

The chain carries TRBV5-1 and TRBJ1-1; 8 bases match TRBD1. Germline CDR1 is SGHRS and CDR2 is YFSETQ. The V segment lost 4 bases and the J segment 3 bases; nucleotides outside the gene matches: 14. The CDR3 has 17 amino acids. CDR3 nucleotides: TGCGCCAGCAGCCCCGAGCGGACAGGGATCGGGGACACTGAAGCTTTCTTT. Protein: CASSPERTGIGDTEAFF.

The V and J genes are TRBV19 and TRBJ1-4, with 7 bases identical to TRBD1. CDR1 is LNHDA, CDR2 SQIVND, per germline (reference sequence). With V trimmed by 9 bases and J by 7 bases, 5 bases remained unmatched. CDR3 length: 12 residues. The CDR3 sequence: CASSWTGEKLFF. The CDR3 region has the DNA TGTGCCAGCAGCTGGACAGGTGAAAAACTGTTTTTT.

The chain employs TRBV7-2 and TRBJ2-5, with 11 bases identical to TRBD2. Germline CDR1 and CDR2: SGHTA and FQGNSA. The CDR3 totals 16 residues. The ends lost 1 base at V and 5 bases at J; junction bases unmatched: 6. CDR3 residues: CASSLGWSSGGETQYF. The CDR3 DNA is TGTGCCAGCAGCTTAGGATGGTCTAGCGGGGGGGAGACCCAGTACTTC.